The 26 T cell receptor beta chains given below trace back to one sample, sequenced in a study of T cell repertoires in cytomegalovirus infection. TCRdb passed the reads through MiXCR, listing each CDR3 protein once. Altogether around 900,000 distinct CDR3 sequences are present, roughly a third being singletons, with the ten largest covering 13%. No cognate antigen is known for these TCRs. Here the sequenced sample was cultured CD8+ T cells from PBMCs, taken from culture after CMV antigen stimulation. The source of these receptors is a human donor in good health (CMV status not recorded). Some clones in this sample may be carry-over from other donors' samples.

This sequence joins TRBV12-3 or TRBV12-4 and TRBJ2-1, with 9 bases lining up with TRBD1. The V gene end was trimmed by 3 bases and the J gene end by 6 bases; junction bases not matched to a gene: 6. The CDR3 is 15 residues long. CDR3 DNA sequence: TGTGCCAGCAGTTTTAGGACAGGGGCCTCCAATGAGCAGTTCTTC. Translated: CASSFRTGASNEQFF.

This clonotype was seen more than once but under ten times. The chain is built from TRBV27 and TRBJ1-1; D unresolved. Trimming shortened V by 0 bases and J by 6 bases, and 11 bases separated the two germline ends. The CDR3 runs 14 residues. CDR1 and CDR2 (germline): MNHEY, SMNVEV (reference sequence). The DNA for the CDR3 is TGTGCCAGCAGTTTATCGGGAGGGCGCGCTGAAGCTTTCTTT. As protein: CASSLSGGRAEAFF.

This clonotype was seen only a few times. The J gene is TRBJ2-2, the V gene TRBV28; TRBD1 matches 7 bases. V gave up 2 bases and J gave up 6 bases; unmatched junction bases: 3. Germline V CDR1 and CDR2: MDHEN, SYDVKM. CDR3 length: 14 amino acids. The DNA of the CDR3 is TGTGCCAGCAGTTTAACGGACAGGTCCGGGGAGCTGTTTTTT. This translates into CASSLTDRSGELFF.

Regarding this clonotype: One end of the junction varies from germline; a read error may be responsible. The rearrangement uses TRBV4-1 and TRBJ1-3, with 7 bases lining up with TRBD1. Germline CDR1 and CDR2: MGHRA and YSYEKL. The CDR3 covers 16 residues. The CDR3 loop is CASSHPGDSSGITIYF. The CDR3 region has the DNA TGCGCCAGCAGCCACCCCGGGGACAGCTCTGGAATCACCATATATTTT.

About this clonotype: The germline gene is not matched at one end of the junction; a read error may be the cause. The V call is TRBV15, the J call TRBJ2-7, with D perhaps matching TRBD2 (6 bases). Germline values: CDR1 LNHNV, CDR2 YYDKDF (reference sequence). The CDR3 sequence is 14 residues long. CDR3 sequence (DNA): TGTGCCACCAGCAGGGGGGACTCCTCCTACAAGCAGTACTTC. As protein: CATSRGDSSYKQYF.

This chain links TRBV10-3 with TRBJ1-5; unclear D gene. Germline V gives CDR1 ENHRY, CDR2 SYGVKD. The CDR3 runs 13 residues. V lost 3 bases and J lost 5, with 8 bases in between. In nucleotides, the CDR3 is TGTGCCATCAGTGACCGGGTTGATCAGCCCCAGCATTTT. It yields the protein CAISDRVDQPQHF.

The gene calls are TRBV20-1 and TRBJ2-5; D gene unclear. Germline V lookup: CDR1 DFQATT, CDR2 SNEGSKA (reference sequence). CDR3 length: 13 amino acids. V lost 0 bases and J 10 bases, leaving 15 bases between the germline ends. CDR3 coding DNA: TGCAGTGCTAGAGAAAGCACCAGCACCAACCAGTACTTC. Its translation is CSARESTSTNQYF.

This clonotype was recorded a few times. The chain carries TRBV10-3 and TRBJ1-2; no clear D gene. This CDR3 region has 15 residues. V shed 8 bases and J shed 4 bases, with 20 bases lying between them. Germline lookup yields CDR1 ENHRY and CDR2 SYGVKD. CDR3 protein: CAILESPGKSYGYTF. Here the CDR3 DNA reads TGTGCCATCTTAGAATCCCCGGGAAAGAGCTATGGCTACACCTTC.

The genes are TRBV20-1 and TRBJ2-7; tentatively, D is TRBD2 (6 bases). The CDR3 is 11 residues long. Between the trimmed V and J ends, which lost 3 bases and 7 bases, there was a span of 10 bases. The V gene's germline CDR1 is DFQATT and CDR2 SNEGSKA (reference sequence). CDR3 nucleotide sequence: TGCAGTGCTAGGGGGACTCCAGAGCAGTACTTC. Amino acids: CSARGTPEQYF.

This clonotype was counted between two and nine times. V usage is TRBV11-2 and J usage is TRBJ2-3; tentative D call: TRBD1 (6 bases). The CDR3 length is 16 residues. V was shortened by 1 base and J by 2 bases, with 13 bases between the two germline ends. Germline CDR1 reads SGHAT; CDR2 reads FQNNGV. The CDR3 DNA is TGTGCCAGCAGCTTAGTGACAGGAGCTCTCACAGATACGCAGTATTTT. This codes for CASSLVTGALTDTQYF.

This clonotype was seen more than once but under ten times. The rearrangement joins TRBV28 to TRBJ2-7; 9 bases are a match to TRBD1. Germline CDR1 and CDR2: MDHEN and SYDVKM. The CDR3 loop spans 17 amino acids. After removal of 5 bases from V and 1 base from J, the junction contained 12 bases not matched to a gene. CDR3 nucleotide sequence: TGTGCCAGCAGTCGAAGTTTTTGGGACAGGGTATCCTACGAGCAGTACGTC. Its protein product is CASSRSFWDRVSYEQYV.

DNA of the CDR3: TGTGCCAGCAGCTCGACAGAGAAAGGCAATCAGCCCCAGCATTTT. Its protein product is CASSSTEKGNQPQHF. The rearrangement links TRBV7-9 to TRBJ1-5; a weak D match, TRBD1 (5 bases). The CDR3 is made up of 15 amino acids. Trimming removed 4 bases at V and 2 bases at J, with 12 bases between. Germline-derived CDR1 and CDR2 are SEHNR and FQNEAQ (reference sequence).

This clonotype showed up just a few times. This CDR3 is CASSQEFGQNYEQYV. DNA of the CDR3: TGTGCCAGCAGCCAAGAGTTCGGACAGAACTACGAGCAGTACGTC. V is TRBV3-1 and J is TRBJ2-7; possible D gene TRBD1, 6 bases. Germline V lookup: CDR1 LGHDT, CDR2 YNNKEL (reference sequence). The length of the CDR3 is 15 residues. The germline V and J ends were trimmed by 0 bases and 3 bases, with 12 bases remaining between them.

The rearrangement joins TRBV7-9 to TRBJ1-2; 7 bases map to TRBD1. The CDR3 covers 15 residues. Germline lookup yields CDR1 SEHNR and CDR2 FQNEAQ (reference sequence). V trimming: 3 bases; J trimming: 3 bases; junction bases outside the gene matches: 7. Here the CDR3 DNA reads TGTGCCAGCAGCTTTGGCGACAGGGAAGACTATGGCTACACCTTC. The encoded protein is CASSFGDREDYGYTF.

This clonotype was counted only a few times. This chain links TRBV7-9 with TRBJ2-2; D gene ambiguous. From germline, CDR1 is SEHNR and CDR2 FQNEAQ (reference sequence). The CDR3 spans 14 residues. Trimming cost V 4 bases and J 7 bases, with 13 bases left between them. The CDR3, as DNA: TGTGCCAGCAGCTCATTTGGAGCAAGCGGGGAGCTGTTTTTT. This translates into CASSSFGASGELFF.

The chain recombines TRBV20-1 with TRBJ1-5; unclear D gene. CDR3 size: 15 residues. The germline gives CDR1 DFQATT, CDR2 SNEGSKA (reference sequence). Trimming removed 4 bases from V and 0 bases from J, with 13 bases in between. The chain's CDR3 is CSATSDFISNQPQHF. CDR3 DNA sequence: TGCAGTGCTACCTCGGACTTTATTAGCAATCAGCCCCAGCATTTT.

This clonotype was seen more than once but under ten times. The chain employs TRBV19 and TRBJ1-1; D is unclear. This CDR3 spans 13 amino acids. V was clipped by 8 bases and J by 6 bases, with 16 bases between them. CDR1 LNHDA and CDR2 SQIVND come from the germline V gene (reference sequence). CDR3 protein: CASRPGVNAEAFF. For the CDR3, the DNA is TGTGCCAGTCGGCCCGGGGTAAATGCTGAAGCTTTCTTT. Based on the CDR3 plus reference TRBV19 and TRBJ1-1, the full variable domain is DGGITQSPKYLFRKEGQNVTLSCEQNLNHDAMYWYRQDPGQGLRLIYYSQIVNDFQKGDIAEGYSVSREKKESFPLTVTSAQKNPTAFYLCASRPGVNAEAFFGQGTRLTVV.

This chain links TRBV20-1 with TRBJ1-2; D is uncertain. The CDR3 is made up of 13 amino acids. The germline V and J ends were trimmed by 6 bases and 8 bases, with 19 bases remaining between them. The germline V gene has CDR1 DFQATT and CDR2 SNEGSKA (reference sequence). CDR3 protein: CSAANSGIKGYTF. As DNA, the CDR3 is TGCAGTGCGGCCAATTCAGGAATTAAGGGCTACACCTTC.

This clonotype came up many times. The CDR3 DNA is TGTGCCAGCAGCTTGAGGGGGACGACTCATGAAAAACTGTTTTTT. This translates into CASSLRGTTHEKLFF. The chain carries TRBV5-6 and TRBJ1-4, with D possibly being TRBD1 (6 bases). Trimming shortened V by 1 base and J by 6 bases, and 13 bases separated the two germline ends. The CDR3 length is 15 residues. Germline V gives CDR1 SGHDT, CDR2 YYEEEE.

This rearrangement joins TRBV19 to TRBJ2-3, with 7 bases lining up with TRBD1. The CDR3 is made up of 15 amino acids. Germline V CDR1 and CDR2: LNHDA, SQIVND (reference sequence). J was trimmed by 4 bases and V by 1 base; bases with no gene match: 5. CDR3 in DNA: TGTGCCAGTAGTATAGGCCAGGGGGTTTCAGATACGCAGTATTTT. It yields the protein CASSIGQGVSDTQYF.

V and J are TRBV6-6 and TRBJ2-3; the D gene is possibly TRBD2 (7 bases). The V end lost 6 bases, the J end lost 6 bases, and 31 bases lay between the germline ends. Germline-derived CDR1 and CDR2 are MNHNY and SVGAGI (reference sequence). This CDR3 region has 19 residues. The DNA for the CDR3 is TGTGCCAGCAGCCGTAAAGAGTATACGGGGGGCCGGGTCGCGGATACGCAGTATTTT. As protein: CASSRKEYTGGRVADTQYF.

V gene TRBV12-3 or TRBV12-4 combines with J gene TRBJ1-1; possible D gene TRBD1, 5 bases. The CDR3 covers 14 residues. V was trimmed by 6 bases and J by 3 bases, leaving 14 bases between them. This chain's CDR3 is CASRGDSGDTEAFF. The DNA of the CDR3 is TGTGCCAGCAGGGGCGACAGCGGAGACACTGAAGCTTTCTTT.

This rearrangement joins TRBV4-1 to TRBJ2-1, with TRBD2 as a possible D gene (7 bases). There are 18 residues in the CDR3. Germline V gives CDR1 MGHRA, CDR2 YSYEKL. Deletions cut 0 bases from V and 3 bases from J, with 18 bases between. The CDR3 DNA reads TGCGCCAGCAGCCAAGACGCATATCGGGGGGCCAACTACAATGAGCAGTTCTTC. The encoded protein is CASSQDAYRGANYNEQFF.

This clonotype was seen more than once but under ten times. One end of the junction is discordant with germline, which a read error may explain. The chain carries TRBV7-3 and TRBJ1-1; D is perhaps TRBD1 (5 bases). CDR3 length: 13 amino acids. Per germline, CDR1 SGHTA and CDR2 FQGTGA. The CDR3 loop is CAGSQGMNTEAFF. CDR3 sequence (DNA): TGTGCCGGCAGCCAGGGAATGAACACTGAAGCTTTCTTT.

The V and J genes are TRBV20-1 and TRBJ1-1; D possibly corresponds to TRBD1 (5 bases). Trimming took 1 base from V and 4 from J, leaving 10 bases between them. The CDR3 sequence is 13 residues long. Germline loops: CDR1 DFQATT, CDR2 SNEGSKA (reference sequence). CDR3 nucleotides: TGCAGTGCTAGAGCCGGAGGGGCCACTGAAGCTTTCTTT. This codes for CSARAGGATEAFF.

Only a few counts were recorded for this clonotype. The chain is built from TRBV5-1 and TRBJ2-2; 8 positions match TRBD1. V shed 4 bases, J shed 5 bases, and the junction held 7 bases outside the gene matches. CDR3 length: 15 amino acids. Germline V gene data show CDR1 as SGHRS and CDR2 as YFSETQ. In DNA, the CDR3 is TGCGCCAGCAGCGGCGGGACAGGCGCTACCGGGGAGCTGTTTTTT. Its protein is CASSGGTGATGELFF. Full variable domain (outside the CDR3, taken from reference TRBV5-1 and TRBJ2-2): KAGVTQTPRYLIKTRGQQVTLSCSPISGHRSVSWYQQTPGQGLQFLFEYFSETQRNKGNFPGRFSGRQFSNSRSEMNVSTLELGDSALYLCASSGGTGATGELFFGEGSRLTVL.